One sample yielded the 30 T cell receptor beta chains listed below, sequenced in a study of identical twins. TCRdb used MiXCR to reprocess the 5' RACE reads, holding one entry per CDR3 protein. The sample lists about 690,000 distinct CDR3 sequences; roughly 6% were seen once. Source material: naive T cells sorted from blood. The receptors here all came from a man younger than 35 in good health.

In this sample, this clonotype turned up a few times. CDR3 sequence reads: CSARGRLYNEQFF. The CDR3 DNA is TGCAGTGCTAGAGGCAGACTGTACAATGAGCAGTTCTTC. The V and J genes are TRBV20-1 and TRBJ2-1; no reliable D call. The V gene lost 1 base and the J gene lost 4 bases, with 8 bases spanning the gap. This CDR3 spans 13 amino acids. Germline values: CDR1 DFQATT, CDR2 SNEGSKA (reference sequence).

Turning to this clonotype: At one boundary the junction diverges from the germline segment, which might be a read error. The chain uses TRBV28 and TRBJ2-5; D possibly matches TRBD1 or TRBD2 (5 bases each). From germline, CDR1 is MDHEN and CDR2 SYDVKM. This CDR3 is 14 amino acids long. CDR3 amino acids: CASSLPGPQGTQYF. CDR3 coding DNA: TGTGCCAGCAGTCTCCCGGGGCCGCAAGGGACCCAGTACTTC.

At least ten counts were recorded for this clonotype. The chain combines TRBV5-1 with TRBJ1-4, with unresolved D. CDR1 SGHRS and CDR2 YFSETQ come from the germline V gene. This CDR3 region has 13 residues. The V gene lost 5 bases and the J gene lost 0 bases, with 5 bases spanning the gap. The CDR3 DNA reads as TGCGCCAGCAGTGAGACAACTAATGAAAAACTGTTTTTT. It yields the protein CASSETTNEKLFF.

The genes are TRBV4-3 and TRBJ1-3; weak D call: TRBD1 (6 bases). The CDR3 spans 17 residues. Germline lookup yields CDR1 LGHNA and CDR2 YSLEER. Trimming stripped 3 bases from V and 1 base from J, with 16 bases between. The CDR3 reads CASSQDRWGASGNTIYF. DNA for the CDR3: TGCGCCAGCAGCCAGGATAGGTGGGGGGCTTCTGGAAACACCATATATTTT.

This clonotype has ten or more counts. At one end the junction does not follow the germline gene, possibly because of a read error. The CDR3 DNA sequence: TGTGCCAGCAGTCTAGCGGGATCAGAGGGGAATGAGCAGTTCTTC. Protein: CASSLAGSEGNEQFF. The chain uses TRBV12-3 or TRBV12-4 and TRBJ2-1; TRBD2 aligns across 9 bases. This CDR3 spans 15 amino acids.

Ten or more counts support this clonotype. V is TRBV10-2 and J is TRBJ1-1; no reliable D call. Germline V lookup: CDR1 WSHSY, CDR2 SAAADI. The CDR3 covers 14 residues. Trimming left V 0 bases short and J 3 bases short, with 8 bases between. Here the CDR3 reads CASSESRGDTEAFF. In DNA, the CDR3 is TGCGCCAGCAGTGAGTCTCGGGGTGACACTGAAGCTTTCTTT.

CDR3 DNA sequence: TGTGCCAGCAGTTACCTCCGTGAAGCTTTCTTT. Translation: CASSYLREAFF. The V call is TRBV6-5, the J call TRBJ1-1; D is ambiguous. V was pared by 2 bases and J by 7 bases, with 5 bases between. Germline V CDR1 and CDR2: MNHEY, SVGAGI. This CDR3 comprises 11 residues.

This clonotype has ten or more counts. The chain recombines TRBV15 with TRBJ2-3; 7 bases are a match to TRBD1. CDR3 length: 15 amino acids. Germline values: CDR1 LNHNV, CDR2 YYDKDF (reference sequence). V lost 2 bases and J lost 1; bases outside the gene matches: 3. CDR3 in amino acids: CATSRIDRGTDTQYF. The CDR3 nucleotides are TGTGCCACCAGCAGAATTGACAGGGGCACAGATACGCAGTATTTT.

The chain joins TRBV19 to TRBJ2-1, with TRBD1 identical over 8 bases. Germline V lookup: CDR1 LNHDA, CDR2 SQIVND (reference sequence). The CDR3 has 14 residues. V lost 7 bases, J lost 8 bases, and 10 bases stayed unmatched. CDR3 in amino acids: CASTRTGTIDEQFF. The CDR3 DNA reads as TGTGCCAGTACCAGGACAGGGACCATCGATGAGCAGTTCTTC.

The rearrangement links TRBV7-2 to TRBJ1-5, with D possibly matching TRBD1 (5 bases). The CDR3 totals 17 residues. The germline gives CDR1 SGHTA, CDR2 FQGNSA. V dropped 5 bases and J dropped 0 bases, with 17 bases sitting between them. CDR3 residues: CASSLGGGSYSNQPQHF. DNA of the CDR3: TGTGCCAGCAGCCTAGGTGGGGGATCTTATAGCAATCAGCCCCAGCATTTT. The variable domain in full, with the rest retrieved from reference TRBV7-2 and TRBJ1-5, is GAGVSQSPSNKVTEKGKDVELRCDPISGHTALYWYRQSLGQGLEFLIYFQGNSAPDKSGLPSDRFSAERTGGSVSTLTIQRTQQEDSAVYLCASSLGGGSYSNQPQHFGDGTRLSIL.

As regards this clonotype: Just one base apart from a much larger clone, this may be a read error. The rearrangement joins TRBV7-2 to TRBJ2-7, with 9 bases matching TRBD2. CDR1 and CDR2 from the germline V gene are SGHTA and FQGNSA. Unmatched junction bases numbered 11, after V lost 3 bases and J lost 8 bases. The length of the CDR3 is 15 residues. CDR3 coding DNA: TGTGCCAGCAGCTTTGCTAGCGGGAATTCTCTCAAGCAGTACTTC. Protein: CASSFASGNSLKQYF.

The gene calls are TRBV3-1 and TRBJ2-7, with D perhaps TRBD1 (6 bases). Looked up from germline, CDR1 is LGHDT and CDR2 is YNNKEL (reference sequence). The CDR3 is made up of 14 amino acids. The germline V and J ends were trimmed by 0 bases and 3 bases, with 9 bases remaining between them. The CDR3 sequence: CASSQDPGDYEQYV. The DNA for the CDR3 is TGTGCCAGCAGCCAAGATCCAGGGGACTACGAGCAGTACGTC.

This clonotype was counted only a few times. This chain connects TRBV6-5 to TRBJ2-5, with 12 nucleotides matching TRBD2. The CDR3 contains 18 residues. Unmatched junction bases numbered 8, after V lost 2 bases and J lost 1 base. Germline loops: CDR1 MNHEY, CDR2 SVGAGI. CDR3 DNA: TGTGCCAGCAGTTACGGACCCCCGACTAGCGGGAGCCAAGAGACCCAGTACTTC. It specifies CASSYGPPTSGSQETQYF.

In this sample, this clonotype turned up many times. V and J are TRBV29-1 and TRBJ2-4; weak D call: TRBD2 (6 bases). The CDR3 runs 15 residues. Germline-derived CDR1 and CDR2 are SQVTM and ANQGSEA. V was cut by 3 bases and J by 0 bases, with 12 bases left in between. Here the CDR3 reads CSVEGGFLAKNIQYF. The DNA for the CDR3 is TGCAGCGTTGAGGGAGGTTTTCTAGCCAAAAACATTCAGTACTTC.

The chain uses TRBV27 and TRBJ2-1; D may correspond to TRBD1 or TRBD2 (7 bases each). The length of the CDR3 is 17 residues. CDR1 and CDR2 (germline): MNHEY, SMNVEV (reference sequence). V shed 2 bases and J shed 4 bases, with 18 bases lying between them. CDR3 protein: CASSLQAPGGVYNEQFF. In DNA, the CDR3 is TGTGCCAGCAGTTTACAGGCTCCAGGGGGGGTTTACAATGAGCAGTTCTTC.

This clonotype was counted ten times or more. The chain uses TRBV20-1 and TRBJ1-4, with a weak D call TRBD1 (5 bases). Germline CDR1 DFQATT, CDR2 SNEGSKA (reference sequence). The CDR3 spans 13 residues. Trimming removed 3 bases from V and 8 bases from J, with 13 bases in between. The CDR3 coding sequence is TGCAGTGCTAGCTCGGTGGGGGACGAAAAACTGTTTTTT. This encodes CSASSVGDEKLFF.

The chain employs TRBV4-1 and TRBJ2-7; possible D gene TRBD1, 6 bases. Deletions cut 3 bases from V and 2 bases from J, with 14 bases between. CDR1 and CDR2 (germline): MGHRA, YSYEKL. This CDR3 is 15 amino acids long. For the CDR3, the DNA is TGCGCCAGCAGCCAGGCCCCGGGACAAGCCTACGAGCAGTACGTC. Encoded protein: CASSQAPGQAYEQYV.

The CDR3, as DNA: TGTGCCATCAGTGAGACAGACAGCTCCTACAATGAGCAGTTCTTC. Protein product: CAISETDSSYNEQFF. The rearrangement uses TRBV10-3 and TRBJ2-1; TRBD1 is a possible D gene (5 bases). V was trimmed by 2 bases and J by 0 bases, leaving 8 bases between them. CDR1 is ENHRY, CDR2 SYGVKD, per germline. This CDR3 is 15 amino acids long.

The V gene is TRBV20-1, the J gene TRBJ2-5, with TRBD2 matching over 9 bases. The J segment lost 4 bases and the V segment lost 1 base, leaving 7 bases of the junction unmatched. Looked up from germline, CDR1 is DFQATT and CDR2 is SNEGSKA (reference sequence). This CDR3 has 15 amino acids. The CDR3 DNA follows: TGCAGTGCTAGAGTGGCTAGCGGGATGTCAGAGACCCAGTACTTC. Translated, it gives CSARVASGMSETQYF.

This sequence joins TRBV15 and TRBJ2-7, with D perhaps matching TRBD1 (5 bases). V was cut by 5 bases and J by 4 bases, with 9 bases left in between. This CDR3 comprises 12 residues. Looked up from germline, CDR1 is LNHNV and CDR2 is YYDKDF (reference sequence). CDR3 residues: CATSGQGYEQYV. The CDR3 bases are TGTGCCACCAGCGGGCAGGGATACGAGCAGTACGTC.

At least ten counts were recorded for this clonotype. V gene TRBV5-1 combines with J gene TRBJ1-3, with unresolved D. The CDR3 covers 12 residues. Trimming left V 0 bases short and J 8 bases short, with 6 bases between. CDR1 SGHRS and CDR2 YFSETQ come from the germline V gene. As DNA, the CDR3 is TGCGCCAGCAGCTTGGCTGATGACACCATATATTTT. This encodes CASSLADDTIYF.

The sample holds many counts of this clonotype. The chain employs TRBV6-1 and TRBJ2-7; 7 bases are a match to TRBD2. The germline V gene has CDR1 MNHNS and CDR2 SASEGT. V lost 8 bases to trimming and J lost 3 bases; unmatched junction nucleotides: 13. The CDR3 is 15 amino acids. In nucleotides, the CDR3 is TGTGCCAGCGGCCAAGCTGGGTCTAGCGGCTACGAGCAGTACTTC. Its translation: CASGQAGSSGYEQYF.

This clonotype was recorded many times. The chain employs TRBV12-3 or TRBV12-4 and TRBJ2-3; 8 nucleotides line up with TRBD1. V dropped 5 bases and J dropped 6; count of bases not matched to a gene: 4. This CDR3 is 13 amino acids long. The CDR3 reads CASSPRDRDTQYF. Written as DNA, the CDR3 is TGTGCCAGCAGTCCGCGGGACAGGGATACGCAGTATTTT.

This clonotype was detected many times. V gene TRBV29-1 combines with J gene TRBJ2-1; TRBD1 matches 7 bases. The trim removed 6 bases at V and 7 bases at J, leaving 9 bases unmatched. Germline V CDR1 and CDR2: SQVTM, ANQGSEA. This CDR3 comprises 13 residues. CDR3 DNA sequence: TGCAGCGTGGATTACGGACAGGTTAATGAGCAGTTCTTC. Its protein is CSVDYGQVNEQFF.

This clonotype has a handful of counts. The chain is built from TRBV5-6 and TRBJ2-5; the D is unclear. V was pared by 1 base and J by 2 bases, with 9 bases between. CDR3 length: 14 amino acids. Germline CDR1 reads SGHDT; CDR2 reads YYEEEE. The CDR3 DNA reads TGTGCCAGCAGCTTGAATGTCAGACAAGAGACCCAGTACTTC. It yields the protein CASSLNVRQETQYF.

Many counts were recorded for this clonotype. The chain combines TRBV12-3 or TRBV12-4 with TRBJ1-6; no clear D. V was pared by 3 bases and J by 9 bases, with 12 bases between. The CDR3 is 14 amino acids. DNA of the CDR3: TGTGCCAGCAGTTTTTCCGGCCACGGTTCACCCCTCCACTTT. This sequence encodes CASSFSGHGSPLHF.

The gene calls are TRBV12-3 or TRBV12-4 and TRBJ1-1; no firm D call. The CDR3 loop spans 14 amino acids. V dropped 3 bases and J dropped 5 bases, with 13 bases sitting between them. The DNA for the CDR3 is TGTGCCAGCAGTTTGTGGTCAATGGGGACTGAAGCTTTCTTT. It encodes CASSLWSMGTEAFF.

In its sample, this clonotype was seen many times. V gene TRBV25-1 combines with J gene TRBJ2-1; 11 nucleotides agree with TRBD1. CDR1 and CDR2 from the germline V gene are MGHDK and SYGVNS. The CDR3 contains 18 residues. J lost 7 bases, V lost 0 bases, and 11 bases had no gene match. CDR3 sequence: CASSEYRVDRGHRNEQFF. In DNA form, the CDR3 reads TGTGCCAGCAGTGAATATAGAGTGGACAGGGGGCATAGAAATGAGCAGTTCTTC.

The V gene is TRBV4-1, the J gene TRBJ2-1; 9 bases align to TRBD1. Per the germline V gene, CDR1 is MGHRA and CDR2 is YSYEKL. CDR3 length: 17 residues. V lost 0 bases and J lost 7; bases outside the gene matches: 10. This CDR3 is CASSQERWDRVWNEQFF. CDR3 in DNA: TGCGCCAGCAGCCAAGAGAGATGGGACAGGGTGTGGAATGAGCAGTTCTTC.

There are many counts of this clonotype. CDR3 amino acids: CASSEEGGGIGNQPQHF. CDR3 in DNA: TGTGCCAGCAGTGAAGAAGGAGGGGGCATCGGCAATCAGCCCCAGCATTTT. The chain uses TRBV6-1 and TRBJ1-5; 7 nucleotides agree with TRBD1. Per the germline V gene, CDR1 is MNHNS and CDR2 is SASEGT. J lost 2 bases, V lost 1 base, and 8 bases had no gene match. The CDR3 covers 17 residues.